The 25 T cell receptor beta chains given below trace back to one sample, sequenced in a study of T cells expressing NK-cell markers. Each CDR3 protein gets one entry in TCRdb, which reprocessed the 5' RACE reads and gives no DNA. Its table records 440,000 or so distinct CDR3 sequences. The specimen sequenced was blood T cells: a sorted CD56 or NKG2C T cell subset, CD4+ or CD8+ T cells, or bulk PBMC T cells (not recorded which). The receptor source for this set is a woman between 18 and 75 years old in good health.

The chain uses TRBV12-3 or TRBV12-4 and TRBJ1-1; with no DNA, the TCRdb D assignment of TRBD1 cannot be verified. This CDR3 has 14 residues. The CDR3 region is CASSPGGWGTEAFF.

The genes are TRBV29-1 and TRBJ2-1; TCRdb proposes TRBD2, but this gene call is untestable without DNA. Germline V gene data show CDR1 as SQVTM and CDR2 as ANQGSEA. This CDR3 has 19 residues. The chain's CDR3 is CSVEGGGLAGTSSYNEQFF.

The CDR3 region is CASSAIRTSGAGEQYF. V usage is TRBV28 and J usage is TRBJ2-7; without DNA, the TCRdb call of TRBD2 cannot be checked. This CDR3 has 16 residues. Germline V lookup: CDR1 MDHEN, CDR2 SYDVKM.

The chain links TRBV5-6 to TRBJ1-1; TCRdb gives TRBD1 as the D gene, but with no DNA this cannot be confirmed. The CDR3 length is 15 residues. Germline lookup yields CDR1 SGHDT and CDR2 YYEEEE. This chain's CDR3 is CASSGRWGLDTEAFF. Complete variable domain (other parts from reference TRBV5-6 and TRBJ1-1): DAGVTQSPTHLIKTRGQQVTLRCSPKSGHDTVSWYQQALGQGPQFIFQYYEEEERQRGNFPDRFSGHQFPNYSSELNVNALLLGDSALYLCASSGRWGLDTEAFFGQGTRLTVV.

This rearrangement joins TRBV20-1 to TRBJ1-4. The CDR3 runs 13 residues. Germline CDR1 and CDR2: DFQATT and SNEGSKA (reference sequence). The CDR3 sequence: CSASQAEGEKLFF.

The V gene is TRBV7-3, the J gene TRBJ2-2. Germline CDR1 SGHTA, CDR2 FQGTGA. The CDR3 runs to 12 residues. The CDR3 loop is CASKARVGELFF.

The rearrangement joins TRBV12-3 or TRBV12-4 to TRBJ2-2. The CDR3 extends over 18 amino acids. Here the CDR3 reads CASSLDEPLGDFTGELFF.

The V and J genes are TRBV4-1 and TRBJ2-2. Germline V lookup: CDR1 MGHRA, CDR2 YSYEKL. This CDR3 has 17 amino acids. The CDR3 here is CASSQDRSSAITGELFF.

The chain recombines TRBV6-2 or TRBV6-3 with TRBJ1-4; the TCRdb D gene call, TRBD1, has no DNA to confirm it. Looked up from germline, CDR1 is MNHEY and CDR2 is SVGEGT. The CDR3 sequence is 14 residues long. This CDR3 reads CASIDGTGGEKLFF.

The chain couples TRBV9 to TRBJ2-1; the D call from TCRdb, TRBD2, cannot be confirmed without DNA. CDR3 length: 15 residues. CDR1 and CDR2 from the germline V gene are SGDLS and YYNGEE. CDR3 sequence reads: CASSVGSGGYNEQFF.

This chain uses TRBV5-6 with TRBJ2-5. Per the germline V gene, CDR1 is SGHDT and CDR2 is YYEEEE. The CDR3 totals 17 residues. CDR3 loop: CASSFGIGMGNQETQYF.

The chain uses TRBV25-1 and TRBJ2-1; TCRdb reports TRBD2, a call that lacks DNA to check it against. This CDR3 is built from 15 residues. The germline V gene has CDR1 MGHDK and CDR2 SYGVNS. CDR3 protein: CASRPVAGGYGEQFF.

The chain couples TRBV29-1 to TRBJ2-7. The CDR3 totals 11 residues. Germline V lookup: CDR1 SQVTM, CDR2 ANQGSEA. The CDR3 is CSVDLVDEQYF.

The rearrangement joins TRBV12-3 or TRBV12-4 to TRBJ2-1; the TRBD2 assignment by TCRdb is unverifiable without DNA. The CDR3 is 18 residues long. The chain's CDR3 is CASRTTGRGTSGSNQQFF.

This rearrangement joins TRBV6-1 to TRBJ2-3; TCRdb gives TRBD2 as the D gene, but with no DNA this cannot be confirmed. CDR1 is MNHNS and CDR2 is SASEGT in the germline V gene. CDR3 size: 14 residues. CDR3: CASSAAGRADTQYF.

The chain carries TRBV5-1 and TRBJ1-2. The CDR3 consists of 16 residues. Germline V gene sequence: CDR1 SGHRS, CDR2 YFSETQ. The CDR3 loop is CASSLASDSNRYGYTF.

The chain's CDR3 is CASRPKLNTEAFF. The V gene is TRBV5-1, the J gene TRBJ1-1. Germline V CDR1 and CDR2: SGHRS, YFSETQ. The CDR3 length is 13 residues.

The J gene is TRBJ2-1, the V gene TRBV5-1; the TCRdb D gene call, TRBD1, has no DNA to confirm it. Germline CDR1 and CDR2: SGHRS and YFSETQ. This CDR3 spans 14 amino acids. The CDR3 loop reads CASSEGTGSREQFF. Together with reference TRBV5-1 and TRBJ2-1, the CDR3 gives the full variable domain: KAGVTQTPRYLIKTRGQQVTLSCSPISGHRSVSWYQQTPGQGLQFLFEYFSETQRNKGNFPGRFSGRQFSNSRSEMNVSTLELGDSALYLCASSEGTGSREQFFGPGTRLTVL.

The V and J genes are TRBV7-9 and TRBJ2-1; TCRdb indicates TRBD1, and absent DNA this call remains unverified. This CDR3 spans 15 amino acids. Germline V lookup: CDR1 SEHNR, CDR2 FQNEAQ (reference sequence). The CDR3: CASSPRESSYNEQFF.

The CDR3: CASSLPAGWDGYTF. The J gene is TRBJ1-2, the V gene TRBV5-1; with no DNA, the TCRdb D assignment of TRBD1 cannot be verified. This CDR3 region has 14 residues. Germline V gene data show CDR1 as SGHRS and CDR2 as YFSETQ.

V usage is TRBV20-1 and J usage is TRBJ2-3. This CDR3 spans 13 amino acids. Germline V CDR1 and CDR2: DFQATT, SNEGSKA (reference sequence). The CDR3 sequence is CSARLGSTDTQYF.

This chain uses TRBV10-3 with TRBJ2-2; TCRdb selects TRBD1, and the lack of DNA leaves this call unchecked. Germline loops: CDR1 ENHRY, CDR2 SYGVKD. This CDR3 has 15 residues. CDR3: CAIRTTGAGTGELFF.

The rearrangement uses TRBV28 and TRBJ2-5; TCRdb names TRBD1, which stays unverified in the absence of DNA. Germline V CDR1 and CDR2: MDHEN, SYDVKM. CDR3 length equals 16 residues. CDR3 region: CASSSYIVTVQETQYF.

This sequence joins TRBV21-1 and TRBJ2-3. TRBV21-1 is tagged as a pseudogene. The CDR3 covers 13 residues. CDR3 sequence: CASSKGSTDTQYF.

The CDR3: CASSLKLLETGELFF. This chain connects TRBV5-1 to TRBJ2-2. CDR1 and CDR2 (germline): SGHRS, YFSETQ. CDR3 length: 15 amino acids.